These T cell receptor beta chains were read from a single sample in a study of blood T cell repertoires in COVID-19. Sequencing was performed with immunoSEQ multiplex PCR; in TCRdb, only in-frame clones are kept and a portion is missing. Of about 240,000 clones in the sample, 87% were seen once. Input material: peripheral blood. The receptors shown here come from a man in his fifties or sixties who had recovered from COVID-19. CDR3s leave out the opening cysteine and the closing phenylalanine or tryptophan.

>TRBV5-1|TRBJ2-3
ASRRTSEATDTQY
>TRBV18|TRBJ2-5
ASSPRTGSETQY
>TRBV12-3/TRBV12-4|TRBJ1-5
ASSSNRAPQH
>TRBV7-9|TRBJ1-4
ASSSDRTSNEKLF
>TRBV5-1|TRBJ1-2
ASSLEGTNYGYT
>TRBV4-1|TRBJ2-6
ASSQDDRTGANVLT
>TRBV24-1|TRBJ1-2
ATSDRDGTGFYGYT
>TRBV5-1|TRBJ2-4
ASTPTVGGQNIQY
>TRBV6-5|TRBJ2-1
ASTDRRTQEQF
>TRBV27|TRBJ1-2
ASSLLTGGGSYGYT
>TRBV7-2|TRBJ2-5
ASSPRVTGEETQY
>TRBV5-4|TRBJ1-4
ASSLRGEGYEKLF
>TRBV5-1|TRBJ2-2
ASSLRQANTGELF
>TRBV5-1|TRBJ2-2
ASNRAGATNTGELF
>TRBV4-2|TRBJ1-2
ASSQGGQNYGYT
>TRBV7-8|TRBJ2-7
ASSITVGYEQY
>TRBV4-1|TRBJ2-7
ASSQDRAYEQY
>TRBV5-1|TRBJ2-3
ASRVGASTDTQY
>TRBV7-9|TRBJ1-2
ASGTGDYGYT
>TRBV29-1|TRBJ2-3
SVEDPVASGGATDTQY
>TRBV2|TRBJ1-6
ARGGPWTGINSPLH
>TRBV5-8|TRBJ2-7
ASSMGQFSYEQY
>TRBV10-3|TRBJ2-2
AISADTRNTGELF
>TRBV14|TRBJ2-1
ASSLWGVAGFNEQF
>TRBV3-1/TRBV3-2|TRBJ1-1
ASSQPRTGLNTEAF
>TRBV24-1|TRBJ2-6
ATSAVRPGISGANVLT
>TRBV10-1|TRBJ1-2
ASSEHLEGYT
>TRBV7-9|TRBJ1-2
ASSYSTPTASGYT
>TRBV6-5|TRBJ1-1
ASRQGTEAF